These 28 T cell receptor beta chains came from one sample sequenced in a study of T cells in Graves' hyperthyroidism and ophthalmopathy. Using RNA transcripts as the source, TCR beta CDR3 regions were amplified. First-round RT-PCR with HTBI primers amplified the TCR CDR3 region. In TCRdb, the multiplex PCR reads were re-called with MiXCR into one record per CDR3 protein. The repertoire holds approximately 620,000 distinct CDR3 sequences, with about a sixth as singletons. Material: blood. Receptor source: a woman aged 40 to 50 with Graves' ophthalmopathy.

This clonotype was seen repeatedly, ten times or more. The rearrangement links TRBV6-1 to TRBJ2-3; 8 bases match TRBD2. V lost 3 bases and J lost 3; bases outside the gene matches: 11. Germline CDR1 is MNHNS and CDR2 is SASEGT. The CDR3 sequence is 17 residues long. CDR3 amino acids: CASSDLFSGSGTDTQYF. CDR3 in DNA: TGTGCCAGCAGTGATCTTTTCAGCGGGAGCGGAACAGATACGCAGTATTTT.

Concerning this clonotype itself: This sequence may be a read error, since a much larger clone differs from it by one base. The V and J genes are TRBV2 and TRBJ2-1; the D is unclear. This CDR3 region has 10 residues. Germline V gene sequence: CDR1 SNHLY, CDR2 FYNNEI. Trimming left V 11 bases short and J 10 bases short, with 12 bases between. CDR3 amino acids: CAGNSGEQFF. The CDR3 nucleotides read TGTGCCGGCAATTCAGGAGAGCAGTTCTTC.

The V call is TRBV18, the J call TRBJ2-7; D might be TRBD2 (5 bases). The CDR3 sequence is 13 residues long. Germline values: CDR1 KGHSH, CDR2 LQKENI. The V end lost 3 bases, the J end lost 5 bases, and 11 bases lay between the germline ends. CDR3 sequence (DNA): TGTGCCAGCTCACCGCTCGAGGGTGACGAGCAGTACTTC. Protein sequence: CASSPLEGDEQYF. Looking up the rest from reference TRBV18 and TRBJ2-7 gives the full variable domain: NAGVMQNPRHLVRRRGQEARLRCSPMKGHSHVYWYRQLPEEGLKFMVYLQKENIIDESGMPKERFSAEFPKEGPSILRIQQVVRGDSAAYFCASSPLEGDEQYFGPGTRLTVT.

The V call is TRBV9, the J call TRBJ2-7; TRBD1 might be the D (7 bases). The V gene lost 0 bases and the J gene lost 4 bases, with 14 bases spanning the gap. The CDR3 runs 15 residues. Looked up from germline, CDR1 is SGDLS and CDR2 is YYNGEE. This chain's CDR3 is CASSVGGGGVYEQYF. Here the CDR3 DNA reads TGTGCCAGCAGCGTAGGAGGAGGGGGCGTTTACGAGCAGTACTTC.

About this clonotype itself: Given a much more abundant clone one base away, this may be a read error. J is TRBJ2-3 and V is TRBV2; TRBD2 matches at 9 bases. The CDR3 covers 16 residues. Germline-derived CDR1 and CDR2 are SNHLY and FYNNEI. CDR3 loop: CVSRAGAGGPTDTQYF. In nucleotides, the CDR3 is TGTGTCAGCAGGGCAGGCGCGGGGGGGCCTACAGATACGCAGTATTTT.

At least ten counts were recorded for this clonotype. This chain joins TRBV11-1 and TRBJ2-1, with 9 bases that match TRBD1. The CDR3 length is 16 residues. Unmatched junction bases numbered 9, after V lost 8 bases and J lost 1 base. CDR1 is SGHAT, CDR2 FQDESV, per germline (reference sequence). This CDR3 reads CASAPTTGGSYNEQFF. The CDR3, as DNA: TGTGCCAGCGCGCCCACGACAGGGGGGTCCTACAATGAGCAGTTCTTC.

This clonotype was found a few times. The rearrangement uses TRBV6-1 and TRBJ1-1; D is perhaps TRBD1 (5 bases). The V and J ends lost 7 bases and 0 bases respectively, with 18 bases between them. The CDR3 contains 16 residues. Germline lookup yields CDR1 MNHNS and CDR2 SASEGT. CDR3 nucleotide sequence: TGTGCCAGCATTTCCACACCCGGGGCCATGAACACTGAAGCTTTCTTT. Translating it yields CASISTPGAMNTEAFF.

The chain carries TRBV6-5 and TRBJ1-6; 9 nucleotides match TRBD1. Germline V CDR1 and CDR2: MNHEY, SVGAGI. The V and J ends lost 2 bases and 10 bases, in that order; junction bases with no gene match: 6. The CDR3 has 15 amino acids. Here the CDR3 DNA reads TGTGCCAGCAGTTACGACAGGGGGTTAGACTCACCCCTCCACTTT. This codes for CASSYDRGLDSPLHF.

This clonotype has a count of ten or more. The genes are TRBV12-3 or TRBV12-4 and TRBJ1-4; D is uncertain. Trimming took off 3 bases at V and 4 bases at J, with 9 bases between the two ends. The CDR3 consists of 14 residues. This chain's CDR3 is CASSFSRINEKLFF. The CDR3 DNA is TGTGCCAGCAGTTTCTCCAGAATTAATGAAAAACTGTTTTTT.

This clonotype was found many times. V gene TRBV5-4 combines with J gene TRBJ2-5; D gene uncertain. The CDR3 consists of 14 residues. The germline V gene encodes CDR1 SGHNT and CDR2 YYREEE (reference sequence). V was pared by 0 bases and J by 0 bases, with 6 bases between. The CDR3 DNA reads as TGTGCCAGCAGCTTGGTGGCAAACCAAGAGACCCAGTACTTC. As protein: CASSLVANQETQYF. The full variable domain, rest sourced from reference TRBV5-4 and TRBJ2-5, is ETGVTQSPTHLIKTRGQQVTLRCSSQSGHNTVSWYQQALGQGPQFIFQYYREEENGRGNFPPRFSGLQFPNYSSELNVNALELDDSALYLCASSLVANQETQYFGPGTRLLVL.

This clonotype came up many times. This rearrangement joins TRBV7-8 to TRBJ2-5, with a tentative D call TRBD2 (7 bases). The CDR3 extends over 16 amino acids. The germline V and J ends were trimmed by 6 bases and 5 bases, with 22 bases remaining between them. The V gene's germline CDR1 is SGHVS and CDR2 FQNEAQ. This chain's CDR3 is CASSVEWGGLGETQYF. Written as DNA, the CDR3 is TGTGCCAGCAGTGTTGAGTGGGGGGGGCTTGGGGAGACCCAGTACTTC.

Many counts were recorded for this clonotype. The gene calls are TRBV11-2 and TRBJ1-2; tentative D call: TRBD1 (6 bases). From germline, CDR1 is SGHAT and CDR2 FQNNGV. The CDR3 length is 13 residues. With 6 bases removed from V and 5 bases from J, the gap between germline ends came to 13 bases. The CDR3 coding sequence is TGTGCCAGCAGACCCAGGGGTGATTATGGCTACACCTTC. Protein sequence: CASRPRGDYGYTF. Together with reference TRBV11-2 and TRBJ1-2, the CDR3 gives the full variable domain: EAGVAQSPRYKIIEKRQSVAFWCNPISGHATLYWYQQILGQGPKLLIQFQNNGVVDDSQLPKDRFSAERLKGVDSTLKIQPAKLEDSAVYLCASRPRGDYGYTFGSGTRLTVV.

This clonotype was seen repeatedly, ten times or more. The chain carries TRBV6-2 or TRBV6-3 and TRBJ1-5, with 7 bases identical to TRBD1. The V gene's germline CDR1 is MNHEY and CDR2 SVGEGT. The length of the CDR3 is 15 residues. J gave up 3 bases and V 7 bases, and 9 bases lay outside the gene matches. Written as DNA, the CDR3 is TGTGCCAGCACCTTAGGGCAGGGGGACAATCAGCCCCAGCATTTT. Translated: CASTLGQGDNQPQHF.

This clonotype was counted ten times or more. The chain uses TRBV5-1 and TRBJ1-1; no definite D call. This CDR3 has 14 residues. V lost 0 bases and J 3 bases, leaving 9 bases between the germline ends. Germline CDR1 is SGHRS and CDR2 is YFSETQ. The CDR3 protein is CASSLEGQDTEAFF. The CDR3 region has the DNA TGCGCCAGCAGCTTGGAGGGCCAAGACACTGAAGCTTTCTTT. Looking up the rest from reference TRBV5-1 and TRBJ1-1 gives the full variable domain: KAGVTQTPRYLIKTRGQQVTLSCSPISGHRSVSWYQQTPGQGLQFLFEYFSETQRNKGNFPGRFSGRQFSNSRSEMNVSTLELGDSALYLCASSLEGQDTEAFFGQGTRLTVV.

The chain is built from TRBV9 and TRBJ2-6; a possible D gene is TRBD2 (5 bases). Between the trimmed V and J ends, which lost 4 bases and 0 bases, there was a span of 8 bases. CDR3 length: 15 residues. The germline CDR1 and CDR2 sequences are SGDLS and YYNGEE. CDR3 coding DNA: TGTGCCAGCAGCACGGGGTTCTCTGGGGCCAACGTCCTGACTTTC. Translation: CASSTGFSGANVLTF.

This clonotype appeared many times. The CDR3 is CASSLEPGSNYGYTF. The CDR3 region has the DNA TGCGCCAGCAGCTTGGAACCAGGGTCTAACTATGGCTACACCTTC. The chain is built from TRBV5-1 and TRBJ1-2, with a weak D call TRBD1 (5 bases). This CDR3 comprises 15 residues. CDR1 is SGHRS, CDR2 YFSETQ, per germline. V lost 0 bases, J lost 0 bases, and 9 bases lay in between.

This clonotype was detected a few times. The CDR3 is CASSQVGEYGYTF. DNA for the CDR3: TGCGCCAGCAGCCAAGTTGGCGAGTATGGCTACACCTTC. J is TRBJ1-2 and V is TRBV4-1; D gene uncertain. The CDR3 runs to 13 residues. V was shortened by 1 base and J by 5 bases, with 8 bases between the two germline ends. Germline V lookup: CDR1 MGHRA, CDR2 YSYEKL.

There are a few counts of this clonotype. The chain links TRBV18 to TRBJ2-1, with D unclear. The V gene lost 5 bases and the J gene lost 10 bases, with 9 bases spanning the gap. CDR3 size: 11 residues. Germline V gene lookup returns CDR1 KGHSH and CDR2 LQKENI. The CDR3 bases are TGTGCCAGCTCAGGCCGGAAGGAGCAGTTCTTC. Protein sequence: CASSGRKEQFF.

This clonotype has ten or more counts. The rearrangement joins TRBV20-1 to TRBJ2-1; TRBD1 agrees at 10 bases. In germline, CDR1 is DFQATT, CDR2 SNEGSKA (reference sequence). V trimming: 2 bases; J trimming: 10 bases; junction bases outside the gene matches: 11. This CDR3 comprises 15 residues. CDR3: CSARPPGQGLGEQFF. Here the CDR3 DNA reads TGCAGTGCTAGACCCCCGGGACAGGGGTTGGGCGAGCAGTTCTTC.

This clonotype was counted many times. The chain is built from TRBV3-1 and TRBJ2-1; TRBD2 agrees at 7 bases. CDR1 is LGHDT and CDR2 is YNNKEL in the germline V gene (reference sequence). This CDR3 comprises 14 residues. V was pared by 7 bases and J by 6 bases, with 9 bases of the junction left unmatched. The CDR3 bases are TGTGCCAGCACCCTTAGTGCTAGCGGCAATGAGCAGTTCTTC. It yields the protein CASTLSASGNEQFF.

This clonotype was seen repeatedly, ten times or more. This rearrangement joins TRBV3-1 to TRBJ1-1; no reliable D call. The V and J ends lost 2 bases and 3 bases respectively, with 7 bases between them. This CDR3 has 13 amino acids. The germline V gene has CDR1 LGHDT and CDR2 YNNKEL (reference sequence). CDR3 protein: CASSQNVDTEAFF. The CDR3 DNA sequence: TGTGCCAGCAGCCAAAACGTAGACACTGAAGCTTTCTTT.

In this sample, this clonotype turned up many times. V is TRBV5-1 and J is TRBJ2-1, with TRBD1 identical over 8 bases. Unmatched junction bases numbered 3, after V lost 0 bases and J lost 10 bases. The CDR3 has 13 residues. The V gene's germline CDR1 is SGHRS and CDR2 YFSETQ. CDR3: CASSLAGGREQFF. CDR3 nucleotide sequence: TGCGCCAGCAGCTTGGCAGGGGGCAGGGAGCAGTTCTTC.

The genes are TRBV2 and TRBJ2-1, with TRBD1 identical over 8 bases. The CDR3 totals 14 residues. The germline V gene has CDR1 SNHLY and CDR2 FYNNEI. The V segment lost 1 base and the J segment 4 bases; nucleotides outside the gene matches: 0. The CDR3 reads CASSEGTGYNEQFF. The CDR3 coding sequence is TGTGCCAGCAGTGAAGGGACAGGGTACAATGAGCAGTTCTTC.

There are many counts of this clonotype. This chain uses TRBV5-5 with TRBJ2-1; 8 bases map to TRBD1. This CDR3 is 16 amino acids long. Trimming removed 4 bases from V and 2 bases from J; junction bases left unmatched: 8. Germline assignment: CDR1 SGHKS and CDR2 YYEKEE (reference sequence). The CDR3 sequence is CASSDSGTGTYNEQFF. Written as DNA, the CDR3 is TGTGCCAGCAGCGATTCCGGGACAGGCACCTACAATGAGCAGTTCTTC.

The rearrangement joins TRBV15 to TRBJ1-5, with 7 nucleotides matching TRBD1. The CDR3 contains 16 residues. After removal of 0 bases from V and 9 bases from J, the junction contained 11 bases not matched to a gene. CDR1 and CDR2 from the germline V gene are LNHNV and YYDKDF (reference sequence). In DNA form, the CDR3 reads TGTGCCACCAGCAGAGAGGGAGGGCAGGGGGGTCTGCCCCAGCATTTT. This encodes CATSREGGQGGLPQHF. The full variable domain, with the rest looked up from reference TRBV15 and TRBJ1-5, is DAMVIQNPRYQVTQFGKPVTLSCSQTLNHNVMYWYQQKSSQAPKLLFHYYDKDFNNEADTPDNFQSRRPNTSFCFLDIRSPGLGDTAMYLCATSREGGQGGLPQHFGDGTRLSIL.

This rearrangement joins TRBV20-1 to TRBJ2-2; 10 bases agree with TRBD2. Germline trimming cut 4 bases from V and 1 base from J; bases unmatched to any gene: 3. Germline CDR1 reads DFQATT; CDR2 reads SNEGSKA (reference sequence). There are 15 residues in the CDR3. CDR3 sequence: CSAKRTSGNTGELFF. The CDR3 coding sequence is TGCAGTGCTAAGAGGACTAGCGGGAACACCGGGGAGCTGTTTTTT.

This clonotype was recorded many times. The chain uses TRBV18 and TRBJ2-7; D gene unclear. V lost 1 base and J lost 3, with 7 bases in between. Germline CDR1 and CDR2: KGHSH and LQKENI. This CDR3 is 13 amino acids long. This chain's CDR3 is CASSPRRNYEQYF. For the CDR3, the DNA is TGTGCCAGCTCACCACGTCGGAACTACGAGCAGTACTTC.

The chain combines TRBV19 with TRBJ1-1, with D possibly matching TRBD1 (6 bases). The CDR3 contains 14 residues. V shed 2 bases and J shed 4 bases, with 11 bases lying between them. Germline CDR1 is LNHDA and CDR2 is SQIVND (reference sequence). CDR3 sequence: CASSIQGKGTEAFF. The CDR3 nucleotides read TGTGCCAGTAGTATACAGGGGAAGGGCACTGAAGCTTTCTTT.